This entry concerns a single T cell receptor (beta chain). Its antigen is currently unknown. Trimming took off 6 bases at V and 3 bases at J, with 15 bases between the two ends. The V gene's germline CDR1 is SGHRS and CDR2 YFSETQ. CDR3 length: 14 amino acids. Measured with immunoSEQ multiplex PCR; TCRdb has only the in-frame clones, and not every one. The sample lists roughly 1,000,000 clones, about four fifths occurring once. In the CD4+ fraction, cells were divided into CD45RA+ naive and CD45RA-negative memory subsets. These data come from a study of shared clonotypes between healthy human individuals. About the research overall: With ages of 18 to 49, the donors were a couple of women and a few men.

Study results and caveats: Sampling included only blood; tissue repertoires likely differ. What naive subsets generally showed was a larger estimated richness than memory subsets showed.

The chain employs TRBV5-1 and TRBJ1-1, with D perhaps matching TRBD1 (5 bases). Sequencing used memory CD4+ T cells from PBMCs. Subset specified: CD45RA-negative fraction. The receptor comes from a young man in good health. Some clones in this sample may be carry-over from other donors' samples. This CDR3 reads CASTLGAGDTEAFF. In DNA form, the CDR3 reads TGCGCCAGCACCCTCGGGGCGGGGGACACTGAAGCTTTCTTT.